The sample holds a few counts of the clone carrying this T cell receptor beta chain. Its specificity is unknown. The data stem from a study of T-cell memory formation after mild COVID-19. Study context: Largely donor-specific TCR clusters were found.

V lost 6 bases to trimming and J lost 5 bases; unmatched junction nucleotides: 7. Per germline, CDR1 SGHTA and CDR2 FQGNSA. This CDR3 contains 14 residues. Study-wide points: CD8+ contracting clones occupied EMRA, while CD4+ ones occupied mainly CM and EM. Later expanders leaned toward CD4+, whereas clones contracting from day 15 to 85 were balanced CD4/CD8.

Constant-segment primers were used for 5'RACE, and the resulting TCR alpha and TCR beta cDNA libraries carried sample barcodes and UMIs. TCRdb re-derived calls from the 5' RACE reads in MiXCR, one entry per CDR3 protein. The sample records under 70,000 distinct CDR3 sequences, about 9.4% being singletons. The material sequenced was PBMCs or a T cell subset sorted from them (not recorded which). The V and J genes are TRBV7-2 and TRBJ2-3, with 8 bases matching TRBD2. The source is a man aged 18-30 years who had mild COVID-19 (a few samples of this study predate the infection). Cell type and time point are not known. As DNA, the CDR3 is TGTGCCAGCAGTCAGCCGGGAGGGGTAGATACGCAGTATTTT. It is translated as CASSQPGGVDTQYF.